In its sample, the clone carrying this T cell receptor (beta chain) was seen once. Its antigen remains unidentified. The PCR used 60 Vbeta and 13 Jbeta primers. Here immunoSEQ multiplex PCR was the method, and the copy in TCRdb shows in-frame clones only, minus some. The table records about 140,000 clones, around 85% of them present only once. The CDR3 runs 14 residues. Germline V gene sequence: CDR1 SQVTM, CDR2 ANQGSEA. The junction had 9 bases not matched to a gene; V was cut back by 2 bases and J by 8 bases. At collection, donors were nominally healthy, but unrecorded immune exposures were probable. This sample was taken from a study of cytomegalovirus exposure and HLA in healthy donors. General study points: A later analysis linked a missense variant in DCLRE1C to the trimming of TCR beta V and J genes. Cytomegalovirus status was reportedly diagnosed by the classifier with high sensitivity and specificity. An observed cluster of highly shared sequence variants was recorded as a likely sequencing artifact.

This receptor was obtained from a woman aged 50 to 65 in good health and CMV-seropositive. The chain joins TRBV29-1 to TRBJ2-1; TRBD1 aligns across 7 bases. The sample was PBMCs. CDR3 bases: TGCAGCGTTGAACTGGGACAGCCTCTATATGAGCAGTTCTTC. Translated, it gives CSVELGQPLYEQFF.